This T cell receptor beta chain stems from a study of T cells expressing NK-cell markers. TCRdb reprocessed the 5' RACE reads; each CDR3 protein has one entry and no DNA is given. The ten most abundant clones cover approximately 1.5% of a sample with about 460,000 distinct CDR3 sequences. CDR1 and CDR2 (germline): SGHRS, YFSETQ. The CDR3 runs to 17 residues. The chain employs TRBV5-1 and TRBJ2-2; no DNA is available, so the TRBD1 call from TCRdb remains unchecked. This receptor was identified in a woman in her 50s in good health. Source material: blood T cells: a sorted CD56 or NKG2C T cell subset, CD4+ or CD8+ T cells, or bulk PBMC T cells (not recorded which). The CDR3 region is CASSWDRGRLDTGELFF.